Each of the 29 T cell receptor beta chains below was sequenced from the same sample in a study of CXCR3-negative and CXCR3-positive naive CD8 T cells. General observations from the study: TRB CDR3s were more hydrophobic in CXCR3-positive than in CXCR3-negative naive cells.

TRB cDNA was prepared as libraries by UMI-labeled 5' RACE. With the 5' RACE reads reprocessed, TCRdb shows one record per CDR3 protein and no DNA. The sample has around 140,000 distinct CDR3 sequences. Their antigens are not known. The specimen was naive CXCR3+ CD8+ T cells from blood. The subset denotes: CD45RO-CCR7+CD27+CD95- naive CD8+ T cells expressing CXCR3 (TNR3+). These receptors were collected from a human donor in good health. Some clones in this sample may be carry-over from other donors' samples.

V and J are TRBV29-1 and TRBJ1-2; TCRdb's D gene call, TRBD1, goes unchecked for lack of DNA. Germline loops: CDR1 SQVTM, CDR2 ANQGSEA. CDR3 length: 17 residues. CDR3 loop: CSVEDLLSGASNYGYTF.

The chain couples TRBV6-5 to TRBJ2-1; TCRdb lists TRBD1, though no DNA is available to test this call. The CDR3 runs to 16 residues. Germline V gene data show CDR1 as MNHEY and CDR2 as SVGAGI. The CDR3 protein is CASSYSLFRDYNEQFF.

The chain recombines TRBV11-1 with TRBJ2-2; TCRdb calls TRBD2, which cannot be checked without DNA. In germline, CDR1 is SGHAT, CDR2 FQDESV (reference sequence). CDR3 length: 14 amino acids. This CDR3 is CASSTTPSVGELFF.

CDR3: CASSGRGYMSTDTQYF. The chain has TRBV9 and TRBJ2-3. CDR3 length: 16 residues. The germline gives CDR1 SGDLS, CDR2 YYNGEE.

This sequence joins TRBV3-1 and TRBJ2-1; lacking DNA, the TRBD2 call made by TCRdb goes unchecked. The CDR3 length is 17 residues. CDR1 is LGHDT and CDR2 is YNNKEL in the germline V gene (reference sequence). CDR3 sequence reads: CASRRTSGAQLYNEQFF.

The gene calls are TRBV15 and TRBJ2-2; lacking DNA, the TRBD2 call made by TCRdb goes unchecked. Germline lookup yields CDR1 LNHNV and CDR2 YYDKDF (reference sequence). The CDR3 is made up of 14 amino acids. This CDR3 is CATSRVWGVRELFF.

The chain has TRBV7-7 and TRBJ2-7; TCRdb's D call of TRBD1 is untestable without DNA. The CDR3 length is 13 residues. CDR1 and CDR2 (germline): SSHAT, FNYEAQ (reference sequence). The CDR3 spells CASSSSAGAEQYF. The full variable domain, with the rest looked up from reference TRBV7-7 and TRBJ2-7, is GAGVSQSPRYKVTKRGQDVTLRCDPISSHATLYWYQQALGQGPEFLTYFNYEAQPDKSGLPSDRFSAERPEGSISTLTIQRTEQRDSAMYRCASSSSAGAEQYFGPGTRLTVT.

V gene TRBV4-2 combines with J gene TRBJ2-1; TCRdb indicates TRBD2, and absent DNA this call remains unverified. Germline V gene data show CDR1 as LGHNA and CDR2 as YNFKEQ. The CDR3 has 17 amino acids. CDR3 sequence: CASSQDFLAPTSNEQFF.

The chain has TRBV27 and TRBJ2-7; TCRdb's assignment of TRBD1 cannot be checked, as there is no DNA. The germline V gene has CDR1 MNHEY and CDR2 SMNVEV (reference sequence). CDR3 length: 12 amino acids. The CDR3 reads CASRDWDYEQYF.

This chain links TRBV9 with TRBJ2-2; TCRdb's D gene call, TRBD2, goes unchecked for lack of DNA. The CDR3 is made up of 13 amino acids. The V gene's germline CDR1 is SGDLS and CDR2 YYNGEE. The CDR3 region is CASSFGTSGELFF.

The chain joins TRBV12-3 or TRBV12-4 to TRBJ1-1. The CDR3 sequence is 14 residues long. CDR3 in amino acids: CASSFSSLNTEAFF.

V usage is TRBV7-2 and J usage is TRBJ1-2; no DNA is available, so the TRBD1 call from TCRdb remains unchecked. This CDR3 is 17 amino acids long. Germline-derived CDR1 and CDR2 are SGHTA and FQGNSA. CDR3 sequence reads: CASRPTPTGFIFYGYTF. The complete variable domain, with remaining parts taken from reference TRBV7-2 and TRBJ1-2, reads GAGVSQSPSNKVTEKGKDVELRCDPISGHTALYWYRQSLGQGLEFLIYFQGNSAPDKSGLPSDRFSAERTGGSVSTLTIQRTQQEDSAVYLCASRPTPTGFIFYGYTFGSGTRLTVV.

The genes are TRBV5-1 and TRBJ2-2; as DNA is missing, the TRBD2 call by TCRdb cannot be tested. Germline CDR1 reads SGHRS; CDR2 reads YFSETQ. The CDR3 totals 18 residues. CDR3 amino acids: CASSLALAGGPNTGELFF.

The chain carries TRBV12-3 or TRBV12-4 and TRBJ2-2; checking the TCRdb D call of TRBD2 is not possible without DNA. The CDR3 extends over 13 amino acids. The CDR3 reads CASRPAGTGELFF.

This rearrangement joins TRBV7-3 to TRBJ2-5. CDR1 and CDR2 (germline): SGHTA, FQGTGA. The CDR3 has 14 amino acids. This CDR3 is CASSLTRQQETQYF. The whole variable domain, filled in from reference TRBV7-3 and TRBJ2-5, reads GAGVSQTPSNKVTEKGKYVELRCDPISGHTALYWYRQSLGQGPEFLIYFQGTGAADDSGLPNDRFFAVRPEGSVSTLKIQRTERGDSAVYLCASSLTRQQETQYFGPGTRLLVL.

J is TRBJ1-2 and V is TRBV18; TCRdb outputs TRBD1, but without DNA this stays unchecked. In germline, CDR1 is KGHSH, CDR2 LQKENI. CDR3 size: 14 residues. CDR3 amino acids: CASSPETDNYGYTF.

This CDR3 is CASGGNQPQHF. The genes are TRBV27 and TRBJ1-5; there is no DNA to check the TCRdb D call of TRBD1. Germline CDR1 is MNHEY and CDR2 is SMNVEV (reference sequence). The CDR3 spans 11 residues.

The rearrangement uses TRBV10-2 and TRBJ2-1; the TCRdb call, TRBD1, lacks DNA for checking. Per germline, CDR1 WSHSY and CDR2 SAAADI. The CDR3 consists of 11 residues. CDR3 region: CASRGVNEQFF.

V is TRBV19 and J is TRBJ2-7; TCRdb designates TRBD2, a call that cannot be tested without DNA. CDR1 and CDR2 from the germline V gene are LNHDA and SQIVND (reference sequence). The CDR3 is 15 residues long. Here the CDR3 reads CASSLGTSGTYEQYF.

CDR3: CASSAPGGGDNEQFF. The V call is TRBV7-2, the J call TRBJ2-1; the TCRdb call, TRBD2, lacks DNA for checking. CDR3 length: 15 residues. The germline V gene encodes CDR1 SGHTA and CDR2 FQGNSA.

V and J are TRBV18 and TRBJ2-7; TCRdb picks TRBD2, but there is no DNA to check that call. Germline V lookup: CDR1 KGHSH, CDR2 LQKENI. This CDR3 is 15 amino acids long. CDR3 sequence reads: CASSPTSGVPYEQYF.

This chain joins TRBV24-1 and TRBJ2-5. The CDR3 is made up of 16 amino acids. Germline CDR1 and CDR2: KGHDR and SFDVKD. The CDR3 here is CATSDPQAYQQETQYF.

The chain employs TRBV5-1 and TRBJ2-1; TCRdb returns TRBD1, unconfirmable since there is no DNA. Germline loops: CDR1 SGHRS, CDR2 YFSETQ. The CDR3 consists of 15 residues. The CDR3 sequence is CASSPKTGAGDEQFF.

V usage is TRBV29-1 and J usage is TRBJ2-7; TCRdb selects TRBD1, and the lack of DNA leaves this call unchecked. Germline lookup yields CDR1 SQVTM and CDR2 ANQGSEA. The CDR3 is made up of 13 amino acids. CDR3 in amino acids: CSATGTGEYEQYF.

The chain has TRBV7-9 and TRBJ1-1. CDR1 is SEHNR and CDR2 is FQNEAQ in the germline V gene (reference sequence). The CDR3 is 14 residues long. The CDR3: CASSLDTWNTEAFF. The whole variable domain, filled in from reference TRBV7-9 and TRBJ1-1, reads DTGVSQNPRHKITKRGQNVTFRCDPISEHNRLYWYRQTLGQGPEFLTYFQNEAQLEKSRLLSDRFSAERPKGSFSTLEIQRTEQGDSAMYLCASSLDTWNTEAFFGQGTRLTVV.

This sequence joins TRBV29-1 and TRBJ1-2; as DNA is missing, the TRBD1 call by TCRdb cannot be tested. The germline V gene encodes CDR1 SQVTM and CDR2 ANQGSEA. The CDR3 is 13 amino acids. The CDR3 loop is CSVGGGAEYGYTF.

The genes are TRBV7-9 and TRBJ2-5; absent DNA, TCRdb's TRBD1 call cannot be checked. This CDR3 is 15 amino acids long. CDR1 is SEHNR, CDR2 FQNEAQ, per germline (reference sequence). The CDR3 loop is CASSSPGGDRETQYF.

The J gene is TRBJ2-1, the V gene TRBV7-9; TCRdb gives TRBD1 as the D gene, but with no DNA this cannot be confirmed. CDR3 length: 14 amino acids. CDR1 is SEHNR, CDR2 FQNEAQ, per germline (reference sequence). Here the CDR3 reads CASSFAGGHNEQFF.

This chain joins TRBV7-6 and TRBJ2-1; TCRdb's D call of TRBD2 is untestable without DNA. This CDR3 is 16 amino acids long. Germline assignment: CDR1 SGHVS and CDR2 FNYEAQ. The CDR3 region is CASSSPGLVADNEQFF.